These T cell receptor beta chains were read from a single sample in a study of shared T cell receptors in the human thymus. The assay was immunoSEQ multiplex PCR, and TCRdb's table has in-frame clones only and misses some. The sample carries over 650,000 clones, 87% recorded once. This same sample was also taken into another study, of human thymus T cells.

The sample taken for sequencing was thymocytes. These receptors came from a boy under two years old with a congenital heart defect. Each CDR3 is given with its conserved first and last residue. D genes are given only for firm matches. Size values are once, few and many counts, or a class for expanded clones, and some rows have none.

-	TRBJ1-2	TRBV4-3	once	CASSQDITVYGYTF	TGCGCCAGCAGCCAAGATATTACAGTCTATGGCTACACCTTC
TRBD1	TRBJ2-7	TRBV28	once	CASSLNSGTAEWEQYF	TGTGCCAGCAGCTTAAACTCCGGGACAGCCGAATGGGAGCAGTACTTC
-	TRBJ1-2	TRBV29-1	-	CSVGYRKVGYGYTF	TGCAGCGTCGGCTACAGAAAAGTAGGCTATGGCTACACCTTC
-	TRBJ1-1	TRBV5-6	-	CASSIDSEAFF	TGTGCCAGCAGCATCGACAGTGAAGCTTTCTTT
-	TRBJ1-2	TRBV20-1	-	CSAYNYGYTF	TGCAGTGCTTATAACTATGGCTACACCTTC
TRBD1	TRBJ1-1	TRBV27	-	CASSPQDRGWDTEAFF	TGTGCCAGCAGTCCCCAGGACAGGGGGTGGGACACTGAAGCTTTCTTT
-	TRBJ2-3	TRBV20-1	few	CSASLSELQYF	TGCAGTGCTAGCCTTAGCGAGCTGCAGTATTTT
TRBD1	TRBJ1-1	TRBV29-1	-	CSVEDLVTGIYLNTEAFF	TGCAGCGTTGAAGATCTTGTGACAGGGATTTATTTGAACACTGAAGCTTTCTTT
-	TRBJ1-6	TRBV27	once	CASSAIRDGNSPLHF	TGTGCCAGCAGCGCTATCAGGGATGGTAATTCACCCCTCCACTTT
-	TRBJ2-1	TRBV4-3	once	CASSQEWAQNNEQFF	TGCGCCAGCAGCCAAGAATGGGCTCAGAACAATGAGCAGTTCTTC